Listed here are 8 T cell receptor beta chains from one sample, sequenced in a study of T cell responses to AZD1222 COVID-19 vaccine. Measured with immunoSEQ multiplex PCR; TCRdb has only the in-frame clones, and not every one. The sample has just over 65,000 clones, about 88% seen once. Sequenced material: peripheral blood, taken on day 0 of AZD1222 vaccination. These TCRs come from an adult in good health.

The chain combines TRBV18 with TRBJ2-7, with 7 bases matching TRBD1. This CDR3 region has 12 residues. CDR1 KGHSH and CDR2 LQKENI come from the germline V gene. V shed 4 bases and J 3 bases; nucleotides not matched to a gene: 0. The CDR3 spells CASSRDSYEQYF. DNA of the CDR3: TGTGCCAGCTCACGGGACAGCTACGAGCAGTACTTC.

This rearrangement joins TRBV7-8 to TRBJ1-6; possibly TRBD1 for D (6 bases). The CDR3 sequence is 14 residues long. V was clipped by 5 bases and J by 5 bases, with 10 bases between them. Germline V gene lookup returns CDR1 SGHVS and CDR2 FQNEAQ. CDR3 sequence: CASSLGQNNSPLHF. Here the CDR3 DNA reads TGTGCCAGCAGCCTCGGACAGAATAATTCACCCCTCCACTTT.

Relative to its sample, this clone is medium-sized. The chain recombines TRBV11-2 with TRBJ1-6; no reliable D call. V was cut by 7 bases and J by 4 bases, with 11 bases left in between. There are 14 residues in the CDR3. The germline CDR1 and CDR2 sequences are SGHAT and FQNNGV. The CDR3 sequence: CASTPSEYNSPLHF. DNA for the CDR3: TGTGCCAGCACCCCCTCCGAATATAATTCACCCCTCCACTTT. The variable domain in full, completed from reference TRBV11-2 and TRBJ1-6, reads EAGVAQSPRYKIIEKRQSVAFWCNPISGHATLYWYQQILGQGPKLLIQFQNNGVVDDSQLPKDRFSAERLKGVDSTLKIQPAKLEDSAVYLCASTPSEYNSPLHFGNGTRLTVT.

The rearrangement joins TRBV7-2 to TRBJ2-5, with D possibly matching TRBD2 (6 bases). V was trimmed by 0 bases and J by 9 bases, leaving 20 bases between them. The CDR3 runs to 16 residues. From germline, CDR1 is SGHTA and CDR2 FQGNSA. CDR3: CASSLAEFGGMGAQYF. The CDR3 DNA is TGTGCCAGCAGCTTAGCGGAGTTCGGCGGGATGGGGGCCCAGTACTTC.

V and J are TRBV18 and TRBJ2-5; D gene ambiguous. Germline-derived CDR1 and CDR2 are KGHSH and LQKENI. The CDR3 consists of 13 residues. The ends were cut back, 4 bases at V and 7 bases at J, with 13 bases in the middle. CDR3 DNA sequence: TGTGCCAGCTCACAAAGGAGTGTGACGACCCAGTACTTC. Translating gives CASSQRSVTTQYF.

V and J are TRBV20-1 and TRBJ1-1, with D uncertain. Germline V gives CDR1 DFQATT, CDR2 SNEGSKA (reference sequence). The CDR3 consists of 16 residues. Trimming took 3 bases from V and 1 from J, leaving 18 bases between them. CDR3 in DNA: TGCAGTGCTAGTGAAGGCACCATATCGCCGAACACTGAAGCTTTCTTT. This gives the protein CSASEGTISPNTEAFF.

This chain connects TRBV15 to TRBJ1-5; D perhaps matches TRBD1 (6 bases). The V gene's germline CDR1 is LNHNV and CDR2 YYDKDF (reference sequence). The germline V and J ends were trimmed by 1 base and 8 bases, with 15 bases remaining between them. The CDR3 runs 15 residues. CDR3 DNA: TGTGCCACCAGCAGAGGAACGGGGGGGCTGGAGCCCCAGCATTTT. It specifies CATSRGTGGLEPQHF.

The rearrangement links TRBV30 to TRBJ1-2; no reliable D call. V was shortened by 3 bases and J by 13 bases, with 12 bases between the two germline ends. Germline assignment: CDR1 GTSNPN and CDR2 SVGIG (reference sequence). The CDR3 length is 10 residues. The CDR3 reads CAWSVYPSTF. DNA of the CDR3: TGTGCCTGGAGCGTCTACCCTAGCACCTTC. Full variable domain (outside the CDR3, taken from reference TRBV30 and TRBJ1-2): SQTIHQWPATLVQPVGSPLSLECTVEGTSNPNLYWYRQAAGRGLQLLFYSVGIGQISSEVPQNLSASRPQDRQFILSSKKLLLSDSGFYLCAWSVYPSTFGSGTRLTVV.